The 31 T cell receptor beta chains in this list originate from one sample, sequenced in a study of blood T cell repertoires in COVID-19. Assay used: immunoSEQ multiplex PCR; TCRdb lists only in-frame clones, some missing. The table records under 350,000 clones, 70% to 90% of them present only once. Sequencing was carried out using peripheral blood. These receptors all stem from a woman between 65 and 79 years old with acute or convalescent COVID-19.

The chain is built from TRBV7-9 and TRBJ1-1; D is ambiguous. Trimming cost V 5 bases and J 3 bases, with 16 bases left between them. The CDR3 extends over 15 amino acids. Germline V gene lookup returns CDR1 SEHNR and CDR2 FQNEAQ (reference sequence). The CDR3 sequence is CASSPPAGFDTEAFF. CDR3 DNA: TGTGCCAGCAGCCCCCCCGCGGGATTTGACACTGAAGCTTTCTTT.

The chain combines TRBV7-9 with TRBJ1-2; 7 bases map to TRBD1. CDR1 is SEHNR and CDR2 is FQNEAQ in the germline V gene (reference sequence). CDR3 length: 19 residues. Unmatched junction bases numbered 16, after V lost 1 base and J lost 2 bases. The CDR3 bases are TGTGCCAGCAGCTTAGGAGGACAGGCCTCGAAATTAGGGAACTATGGCTACACCTTC. Protein sequence: CASSLGGQASKLGNYGYTF.

The chain links TRBV2 to TRBJ2-1; TRBD2 is a possible D gene (5 bases). CDR1 and CDR2 (germline): SNHLY, FYNNEI. Trimming removed 4 bases from V and 5 bases from J, with 12 bases in between. The CDR3 is made up of 14 amino acids. CDR3 DNA: TGTGCCAGCAGTGTGCCGCCGGGGAACAATGAGCAGTTCTTC. Its protein is CASSVPPGNNEQFF.

The chain recombines TRBV7-8 with TRBJ2-1; 7 bases fit TRBD1. J gave up 9 bases and V 1 base, and 3 bases lay outside the gene matches. The CDR3 sequence is 13 residues long. CDR1 SGHVS and CDR2 FQNEAQ come from the germline V gene. The CDR3 here is CASSLDTGAEQFF. Written as DNA, the CDR3 is TGTGCCAGCAGCTTAGACACAGGGGCTGAGCAGTTCTTC. Variable domain in full (rest from reference TRBV7-8 and TRBJ2-1): GAGVSQSPRYKVAKRGQDVALRCDPISGHVSLFWYQQALGQGPEFLTYFQNEAQLDKSGLPSDRFFAERPEGSVSTLKIQRTQQEDSAVYLCASSLDTGAEQFFGPGTRLTVL.

The chain is built from TRBV6-5 and TRBJ1-4; D perhaps matches TRBD1 (6 bases). Trimming cost V 3 bases and J 8 bases, with 13 bases left between them. Germline V gene sequence: CDR1 MNHEY, CDR2 SVGAGI. This CDR3 spans 14 amino acids. CDR3 protein: CASSYGGAREKLFF. The CDR3 DNA is TGTGCCAGCAGTTATGGGGGGGCGAGGGAAAAACTGTTTTTT.

The chain couples TRBV5-1 to TRBJ1-4; TRBD1 agrees at 7 bases. Germline V gene sequence: CDR1 SGHRS, CDR2 YFSETQ. This CDR3 is 15 amino acids long. V lost 7 bases to trimming and J lost 4 bases; unmatched junction nucleotides: 10. The CDR3 protein is CASGPTGASNEKLFF. CDR3 nucleotides: TGCGCCAGCGGACCCACAGGGGCGAGTAATGAAAAACTGTTTTTT.

The chain combines TRBV15 with TRBJ1-1; 7 bases are shared with TRBD1. The germline CDR1 and CDR2 sequences are LNHNV and YYDKDF (reference sequence). The CDR3 length is 13 residues. The V gene end was trimmed by 6 bases and the J gene end by 2 bases; junction bases not matched to a gene: 3. CDR3 sequence reads: CATRDRQNTEAFF. The CDR3 DNA sequence: TGTGCCACCAGGGACAGGCAAAACACTGAAGCTTTCTTT.

The gene calls are TRBV23-1 and TRBJ2-7, with D unclear. TRBV23-1 is filed as an ORF, its function uncertain. The CDR3 has 15 residues. V gave up 4 bases and J gave up 1 base, with 14 bases separating them. Here the CDR3 reads CASSRPRQRSYEQYF. CDR3 DNA sequence: TGCGCCAGCAGTCGGCCCAGACAAAGGTCCTACGAGCAGTACTTC.

The J gene is TRBJ2-1, the V gene TRBV5-1; 13 bases line up with TRBD2. CDR1 SGHRS and CDR2 YFSETQ come from the germline V gene. V lost 4 bases and J lost 3; bases outside the gene matches: 7. CDR3 length equals 17 residues. The CDR3 sequence: CASSARTSGGYYNEQFF. The CDR3 DNA reads TGCGCCAGCAGCGCCCGGACTAGCGGGGGTTACTACAATGAGCAGTTCTTC.

In this sample, this clone turned up once. The chain is built from TRBV7-2 and TRBJ2-3; the match to TRBD2 covers 7 bases. CDR1 SGHTA and CDR2 FQGNSA come from the germline V gene. Trimming at V came to 2 bases and at J to 3 bases, leaving 5 bases not matched to a gene. This CDR3 contains 15 residues. Here the CDR3 DNA reads TGTGCCAGCAGCTTATGGGGGGGTTCGACAGATACGCAGTATTTT. Protein product: CASSLWGGSTDTQYF.

The chain has TRBV12-3 or TRBV12-4 and TRBJ1-2; a weak D match, TRBD1 (6 bases). This CDR3 has 11 amino acids. The V end lost 6 bases, the J end lost 8 bases, and 10 bases lay between the germline ends. CDR3 in amino acids: CASRAGVGYTF. CDR3 DNA: TGTGCCAGCAGGGCAGGGGTCGGCTACACCTTC.

V is TRBV6-5 and J is TRBJ2-1; 7 bases fit TRBD1. The CDR3 contains 15 residues. Per the germline V gene, CDR1 is MNHEY and CDR2 is SVGAGI. The junction had 10 bases not matched to a gene; V was cut back by 6 bases and J by 5 bases. The CDR3 here is CASSPGTVGDNEQFF. CDR3 DNA: TGTGCCAGCAGCCCCGGGACAGTGGGGGACAATGAGCAGTTCTTC.

The V gene is TRBV18, the J gene TRBJ1-5; tentative D call: TRBD1 (6 bases). V lost 6 bases and J lost 8, with 14 bases in between. CDR1 KGHSH and CDR2 LQKENI come from the germline V gene. The CDR3 length is 13 residues. Here the CDR3 DNA reads TGTGCCAGCTCTCCGGATCAGGGGAAGCCCCAGCATTTT. Translating it yields CASSPDQGKPQHF.

The DNA of the CDR3 is TGTGCCAGCAGCAAAGGCTCGTTTTGGCTAGTTCAAGAGACCCAGTACTTC. It encodes CASSKGSFWLVQETQYF. The rearrangement links TRBV21-1 to TRBJ2-5; whether TRBD2, the table's D call, matches the DNA was not checked. TRBV21-1 is a known pseudogene. This CDR3 region has 17 residues.

The chain combines TRBV3-1 (or the pseudogene TRBV3-2) with TRBJ1-1; D is perhaps TRBD1 (5 bases). The V gene's germline CDR1 is LGHDT and CDR2 YNNKEL (reference sequence). The length of the CDR3 is 15 residues. V was trimmed by 4 bases and J by 1 base, leaving 13 bases between them. DNA for the CDR3: TGTGCCAGCAGCCCCCAGGGAGGAGCGAACACTGAAGCTTTCTTT. The encoded protein is CASSPQGGANTEAFF.

The rearrangement links TRBV7-2 to TRBJ1-1; D ambiguous. The V gene lost 2 bases and the J gene lost 0 bases, with 7 bases spanning the gap. The germline V gene has CDR1 SGHTA and CDR2 FQGNSA. The CDR3 runs 14 residues. The CDR3 coding sequence is TGTGCCAGCAGCTTAATCTCCCTGAACACTGAAGCTTTCTTT. Translation gives CASSLISLNTEAFF.

The chain recombines TRBV3-1 (or the pseudogene TRBV3-2) with TRBJ2-1; 9 bases align to TRBD2. V dropped 0 bases and J dropped 3; count of bases not matched to a gene: 6. The germline gives CDR1 LGHDT, CDR2 YNNKEL (reference sequence). The CDR3 is 17 amino acids. Written as DNA, the CDR3 is TGTGCCAGCAGCCAAGATATGACTAGCGGAGGCTACAATGAGCAGTTCTTC. Encoded protein: CASSQDMTSGGYNEQFF.

This chain uses TRBV5-1 with TRBJ1-1; maybe TRBD1 (6 bases). The CDR3 covers 14 residues. The germline gives CDR1 SGHRS, CDR2 YFSETQ. Trimming stripped 6 bases from V and 1 base from J, with 13 bases between. The chain's CDR3 is CASMQGPANTEAFF. CDR3 coding DNA: TGCGCCAGCATGCAGGGGCCGGCGAACACTGAAGCTTTCTTT. The whole variable domain, filled in from reference TRBV5-1 and TRBJ1-1, reads KAGVTQTPRYLIKTRGQQVTLSCSPISGHRSVSWYQQTPGQGLQFLFEYFSETQRNKGNFPGRFSGRQFSNSRSEMNVSTLELGDSALYLCASMQGPANTEAFFGQGTRLTVV.

V is TRBV5-1 and J is TRBJ2-5; D is undetermined. Germline assignment: CDR1 SGHRS and CDR2 YFSETQ. There are 14 residues in the CDR3. V dropped 0 bases and J dropped 2 bases, with 8 bases sitting between them. Here the CDR3 DNA reads TGCGCCAGCAGCTTGGGCGGCAGACAAGAGACCCAGTACTTC. This sequence encodes CASSLGGRQETQYF.

The chain recombines TRBV7-8 with TRBJ1-6, with D perhaps TRBD1 (5 bases). Germline loops: CDR1 SGHVS, CDR2 FQNEAQ. The CDR3 loop spans 15 amino acids. V dropped 2 bases and J dropped 10 bases, with 15 bases sitting between them. For the CDR3, the DNA is TGTGCCAGCAGCTTAAGTAGAGGAGGGGACTCACCCCTCCACTTT. Protein sequence: CASSLSRGGDSPLHF.

The chain is built from TRBV3-1 (or the pseudogene TRBV3-2) and TRBJ1-5, with D maybe TRBD1 (5 bases). CDR3 length equals 17 residues. V lost 1 base and J 0 bases, leaving 13 bases between the germline ends. The germline CDR1 and CDR2 sequences are LGHDT and YNNKEL (reference sequence). This CDR3 reads CASSQGQIGASNQPQHF. In DNA form, the CDR3 reads TGTGCCAGCAGCCAAGGACAGATAGGGGCTAGCAATCAGCCCCAGCATTTT.

This clone has just a few counts. This rearrangement joins TRBV27 to TRBJ2-1, with 9 bases aligning to TRBD1. J was trimmed by 10 bases and V by 2 bases; bases with no gene match: 6. Germline assignment: CDR1 MNHEY and CDR2 SMNVEV (reference sequence). This CDR3 contains 14 residues. The CDR3 spells CASSLGTGTWEQFF. The CDR3 DNA follows: TGTGCCAGCAGTTTAGGGACAGGGACTTGGGAGCAGTTCTTC.

The chain recombines TRBV2 with TRBJ1-1; D uncertain. This CDR3 spans 14 amino acids. Trimming removed 6 bases at V and 1 base at J, with 12 bases between. The germline CDR1 and CDR2 sequences are SNHLY and FYNNEI. The CDR3 spells CASSGRTANTEAFF. CDR3 DNA: TGTGCCAGCAGCGGGAGGACGGCGAACACTGAAGCTTTCTTT.

This chain connects TRBV5-1 to TRBJ1-1; TRBD1 might be the D (5 bases). Germline V gene lookup returns CDR1 SGHRS and CDR2 YFSETQ. Trimming pared 3 bases from V and 0 bases from J, leaving 6 bases between. The CDR3 has 13 residues. The CDR3 nucleotides are TGCGCCAGCAGCTGGGGGGTGAACACTGAAGCTTTCTTT. It translates to CASSWGVNTEAFF.

The chain recombines TRBV7-9 with TRBJ1-4, with TRBD1 as a possible D gene (6 bases). The germline V and J ends were trimmed by 6 bases and 3 bases, with 14 bases remaining between them. Germline V gives CDR1 SEHNR, CDR2 FQNEAQ (reference sequence). The CDR3 length is 15 residues. CDR3 in DNA: TGTGCCAGCAGGCGTGGGGGCGAGGCTAATGAAAAACTGTTTTTT. Translated, it gives CASRRGGEANEKLFF.

The chain couples TRBV5-1 to TRBJ1-6, with D possibly TRBD1 on 5 matching bases. The germline V and J ends were trimmed by 4 bases and 7 bases, with 15 bases remaining between them. This CDR3 has 15 amino acids. CDR1 is SGHRS, CDR2 YFSETQ, per germline. The CDR3 DNA reads as TGCGCCAGCAGCGCGGGACCCCTTGGGAATTCACCCCTCCACTTT. It is translated as CASSAGPLGNSPLHF.

The J gene is TRBJ2-7, the V gene TRBV5-6, with no clear D. Between the trimmed V and J ends, which lost 0 bases and 4 bases, there was a span of 8 bases. The CDR3 totals 13 residues. Per the germline V gene, CDR1 is SGHDT and CDR2 is YYEEEE. The chain's CDR3 is CASSLVGSYEQYF. For the CDR3, the DNA is TGTGCCAGCAGCTTGGTGGGCTCTTACGAGCAGTACTTC. The variable domain in full, completed from reference TRBV5-6 and TRBJ2-7, reads DAGVTQSPTHLIKTRGQQVTLRCSPKSGHDTVSWYQQALGQGPQFIFQYYEEEERQRGNFPDRFSGHQFPNYSSELNVNALLLGDSALYLCASSLVGSYEQYFGPGTRLTVT.

The sample holds a few counts of this clone. The chain carries TRBV7-3 and TRBJ2-1; 8 nucleotides agree with TRBD2. Germline V lookup: CDR1 SGHTA, CDR2 FQGTGA. The V and J ends lost 5 bases and 8 bases, in that order; junction bases with no gene match: 5. This CDR3 spans 13 amino acids. The CDR3, as DNA: TGTGCCAGCAGCCGACTAGCGTACGATGAGCAGTTCTTC. The encoded protein is CASSRLAYDEQFF.

This chain uses TRBV19 with TRBJ1-1, with D hard to call. The CDR3 runs to 14 residues. V was pared by 4 bases and J by 0 bases, with 9 bases between. From germline, CDR1 is LNHDA and CDR2 SQIVND (reference sequence). CDR3 protein: CASSNSPMNTEAFF. Written as DNA, the CDR3 is TGTGCCAGTAGTAACTCCCCGATGAACACTGAAGCTTTCTTT.

About this clone itself: The DNA is omitted, as the CDR3 cannot be located on it reliably, and the CDR3 follows TCRdb's listing. The chain uses TRBV5-6 and TRBJ1-1; the tabulated D call, TRBD1, remains unverified against the DNA. CDR1 is SGHDT and CDR2 is YYEEEE in the germline V gene. From its first to its last residue, the CDR3 has 14 amino acids. CDR3 in amino acids: CASSFLWSTTEAFF.

The J gene is TRBJ1-3, the V gene TRBV4-1; weak D call: TRBD1 (5 bases). Deletions cut 1 base from V and 2 bases from J, with 15 bases between. This CDR3 has 17 amino acids. The germline V gene has CDR1 MGHRA and CDR2 YSYEKL. DNA for the CDR3: TGCGCCAGCAGCCAAGGGGGGGTAACAACGGCTGGAAACACCATATATTTT. Amino acids: CASSQGGVTTAGNTIYF.